This T cell receptor beta chain is drawn from a study of T cell responses to AZD1222 COVID-19 vaccine. Study-wide findings and caveats: Repertoire sampling happened only post peak T cell response. At baseline, seropositivity was found in only a handful of AZD1222 recipients. Spike-specific TCR breadth and depth were elevated following two AZD1222 doses. Researchers report vaccine-associated CD4 TCRs spanning spike, with dominance at 160-218 and 743-854.

As regards this clone: What it binds is unknown.

Trimming stripped 2 bases from V and 5 bases from J, with 25 bases between. CDR1 SGDLS and CDR2 YYNGEE come from the germline V gene. CDR3 length: 18 amino acids. Assay: immunoSEQ multiplex PCR; the TCRdb copy retains only in-frame clones and omits some. This sample has about 150,000 clones, with about 85% found just once. The sequence was collected from an adult in good health. Specimen: peripheral blood, collected on day 0 of AZD1222 vaccination. This chain links TRBV9 with TRBJ2-5; D possibly matches TRBD1 or TRBD2 (5 bases each). The CDR3 is CASSVGAWGRAVRETQYF. The CDR3 nucleotides are TGTGCCAGCAGCGTCGGGGCCTGGGGCCGCGCCGTCCGGGAGACCCAGTACTTC. Variable domain in full (rest from reference TRBV9 and TRBJ2-5): DSGVTQTPKHLITATGQRVTLRCSPRSGDLSVYWYQQSLDQGLQFLIQYYNGEERAKGNILERFSAQQFPDLHSELNLSSLELGDSALYFCASSVGAWGRAVRETQYFGPGTRLLVL.